The present entry profiles one T cell receptor beta chain with its context. What it binds is unknown. V lost 4 bases to trimming and J lost 8 bases, with 6 bases between them. Germline V gene data show CDR1 as SNHLY and CDR2 as FYNNEI. This CDR3 comprises 11 residues. This record comes from a study of neoadjuvant anti-PD-1 for oral cavity cancer. Study background: Nivolumab at 3 mg/kg was mostly given biweekly, three to four doses, pre-surgery. Study results and caveats: Post-treatment tumors with larger preexisting clones showed more shrinkage. Higher pretreatment Treg/Th17 ratios tracked higher pretreatment blood clonality.

Most tumor samples had about 4.8 ug input DNA in two replicates. TCRdb keeps only in-frame clones here, not all; method: immunoSEQ multiplex PCR. Of 9,500 to 11,000 clones in the sample, around 52% were seen once. The rearrangement links TRBV2 to TRBJ2-1; no definite D call. This sequence originates from a person between 35 and 79 years old with oral cavity squamous cell carcinoma. Source: tumor tissue, taken before nivolumab (anti-PD-1) treatment. The DNA of the CDR3 is TGTGCCAGCAGTGCCCCGTATGAGCAGTTCTTC. This gives the protein CASSAPYEQFF.